A single T cell receptor beta chain is shown here with its context. This entry is derived from a study of blood T cell repertoires in COVID-19. Study in general: Both acute and convalescent COVID-19 samples were obtained from the United States, Italy and Spain.

V gave up 0 bases and J gave up 7 bases, with 5 bases separating them. This CDR3 has 13 amino acids. Germline CDR1 SGHDT, CDR2 YYEEEE. Participants, about 18 to 90 years old, spanned 24 US areas. Here immunoSEQ multiplex PCR was the method, and the copy in TCRdb shows in-frame clones only, minus some. The table has hundreds of thousands of clones, around 90% seen once. Sequenced input: PBMCs or T cells enriched from blood (not recorded which). The sequence came from a man in his forties or fifties who had been exposed to COVID-19. This chain uses TRBV5-6 with TRBJ1-6; D is ambiguous. The CDR3 protein is CASSLAGNSPLHF. The CDR3 region has the DNA TGTGCCAGCAGCTTGGCGGGGAATTCACCCCTCCACTTT. Together with reference TRBV5-6 and TRBJ1-6, the CDR3 gives the full variable domain: DAGVTQSPTHLIKTRGQQVTLRCSPKSGHDTVSWYQQALGQGPQFIFQYYEEEERQRGNFPDRFSGHQFPNYSSELNVNALLLGDSALYLCASSLAGNSPLHFGNGTRLTVT.